Listed here are 13 T cell receptor beta chains from one sample, sequenced in a study of glioma-infiltrating T cells after dendritic cell vaccination (dated by TCRdb to between 2015 and 2016). Libraries were constructed by the immunoSEQ multiplex PCR assay. Not all clones reach the TCRdb copy of this immuneACCESS table, which keeps in-frame sequences only. Checked studies attribute under half of the gap to unresolved V genes and leave the rest unexplained. A total of over 90,000 clones appear in this sample, approximately 87% of them only once. The top ten clones comprise around 2.9% of the sample. The specimen comprised blood, sampled before dendritic cell vaccination. The receptor set was obtained from a human donor with glioblastoma.

V usage is TRBV9 and J usage is TRBJ2-3, with TRBD2 identical over 12 bases. V gave up 3 bases and J gave up 2 bases; unmatched junction bases: 4. The CDR3 loop spans 16 amino acids. Germline assignment: CDR1 SGDLS and CDR2 YYNGEE. Written as DNA, the CDR3 is TGTGCCAGCAGCGGTCGACTAGCGGGGGACACAGATACGCAGTATTTT. It is translated as CASSGRLAGDTDTQYF.

This chain uses TRBV9 with TRBJ1-1; D not resolved. V dropped 3 bases and J dropped 3 bases, with 12 bases sitting between them. CDR1 is SGDLS, CDR2 YYNGEE, per germline. CDR3 length: 14 residues. The CDR3 bases are TGTGCCAGCAGCGCCTCGGTTGATGACACTGAAGCTTTCTTT. Its translation is CASSASVDDTEAFF.

The J gene is TRBJ1-5, the V gene TRBV6-1; D uncertain. Trimming took 6 bases from V and 10 from J, leaving 16 bases between them. CDR1 MNHNS and CDR2 SASEGT come from the germline V gene. The CDR3 has 13 residues. CDR3 in DNA: TGTGCCAGCAGCCCCAACCTAGTTTCTCCCCAGCATTTT. Encoded protein: CASSPNLVSPQHF.

In nucleotides, the CDR3 is TGTGCCAGCTCACCGGACAGGTACACTGAAGCTTTCTTT. Translating gives CASSPDRYTEAFF. The chain has TRBV18 and TRBJ1-1; 7 bases map to TRBD1. CDR3 length: 13 residues. Germline V gives CDR1 KGHSH, CDR2 LQKENI. With 3 bases clipped from V and 3 bases from J, the junction kept 1 base outside the gene matches.

This sequence joins TRBV9 and TRBJ2-3, with 8 bases fitting TRBD2. Germline V gene lookup returns CDR1 SGDLS and CDR2 YYNGEE. V lost 0 bases to trimming and J lost 1 base; unmatched junction nucleotides: 7. CDR3 length equals 17 residues. CDR3 sequence (DNA): TGTGCCAGCAGCGTAGGAATCGGAGCGGGAGGCACAGATACGCAGTATTTT. Amino acid sequence: CASSVGIGAGGTDTQYF.

The V call is TRBV19, the J call TRBJ1-2; no reliable D call. The CDR3 runs 13 residues. V lost 3 bases and J 1 base, leaving 6 bases between the germline ends. Germline values: CDR1 LNHDA, CDR2 SQIVND (reference sequence). CDR3 region: CASSMVVNYGYTF. The CDR3 region has the DNA TGTGCCAGTAGTATGGTAGTTAACTATGGCTACACCTTC.

The J gene is TRBJ1-3, the V gene TRBV5-1; 8 nucleotides line up with TRBD1. CDR3 length equals 15 residues. Germline values: CDR1 SGHRS, CDR2 YFSETQ. V shed 2 bases and J 0 bases; nucleotides not matched to a gene: 1. The DNA for the CDR3 is TGCGCCAGCAGCTTTACAGGGGGCTCTGGAAACACCATATATTTT. Its protein product is CASSFTGGSGNTIYF.

V is TRBV5-5 and J is TRBJ2-5; TRBD1 matches at 8 bases. The end of the DNA is better explained by TRBJ2-7, so the J call may be wrong. CDR1 and CDR2 from the germline V gene are SGHKS and YYEKEE (reference sequence). The CDR3 is 14 amino acids. The CDR3 loop reads CASSLGQGGYEQYF. CDR3 sequence (DNA): TGTGCCAGCAGCTTAGGACAGGGAGGCTACGAGCAGTACTTC.

This chain links TRBV5-6 with TRBJ2-2, with 8 bases lining up with TRBD1. The trim removed 2 bases at V and 7 bases at J, leaving 10 bases unmatched. There are 16 residues in the CDR3. Germline V lookup: CDR1 SGHDT, CDR2 YYEEEE. In DNA, the CDR3 is TGTGCCAGCAGCTTCCCGACAGGGGCGCATGGCGGGGAGCTGTTTTTT. This translates into CASSFPTGAHGGELFF.

This CDR3 reads CSVLGQGTETQYF. The CDR3 DNA follows: TGCAGCGTTCTCGGGCAGGGGACGGAGACCCAGTACTTC. V usage is TRBV29-1 and J usage is TRBJ2-5, with a weak D call TRBD1 (6 bases). Per the germline V gene, CDR1 is SQVTM and CDR2 is ANQGSEA. This CDR3 has 13 residues. V was clipped by 5 bases and J by 5 bases, with 15 bases between them.

The J gene is TRBJ2-2, the V gene TRBV6-6; 14 bases are a match to TRBD2. The CDR3 contains 16 residues. The V gene's germline CDR1 is MNHNY and CDR2 SVGAGI (reference sequence). The V and J ends lost 6 bases and 6 bases, in that order; junction bases with no gene match: 6. Written as DNA, the CDR3 is TGTGCCAGCAGGGGACTAGCGGGAGAAAAGGCCGGGGAGCTGTTTTTT. This translates into CASRGLAGEKAGELFF.

The chain combines TRBV30 with TRBJ2-5; D might be TRBD1 (6 bases). The J call may be in error: the DNA end matches TRBJ2-7 better. The germline CDR1 and CDR2 sequences are GTSNPN and SVGIG (reference sequence). CDR3 size: 15 residues. The CDR3 coding sequence is TGTGCCTGGAGTGTATTTGGTTCAGGGGTAGACGAGCAGTACTTC. It codes for CAWSVFGSGVDEQYF.

The V and J genes are TRBV6-1 and TRBJ2-5; D might be TRBD2 (6 bases). The germline V gene has CDR1 MNHNS and CDR2 SASEGT. V lost 2 bases to trimming and J lost 2 bases, with 15 bases between them. The CDR3 has 16 residues. CDR3 nucleotides: TGTGCCAGCAGTGAAATATGGGGCGGGGAACAAGAGACCCAGTACTTC. It is translated as CASSEIWGGEQETQYF.